Reported below is one TCR beta chain. This clonotype was observed many times. It has no known antigen specificity. It has no much larger one-base neighbor in the sample; base qualities were not kept. CDR1 SGHTA and CDR2 FQGNSA were looked up in the germline V gene. Between the V and J ends, shortened by 3 bases and 5 bases respectively, the junction contains 11 bases. CDR3 length: 15 amino acids, cysteine to phenylalanine. Kept here is only the CDR3 DNA, which spans 45 bases and is read in frame from base 1. This specimen belongs to a study of early T cells in non-severe SARS-CoV-2 infection (dated by TCRdb to the early 2020s). Context from the whole study: Because TCR sequencing relied on bulk RNA taken from unsorted whole blood, pairing of alpha and beta chains was not possible. Overall results and qualifications from the work: VDJdb matching was skewed toward anti-spike CD8 responses and likely underestimated virus-specific expansions, missing private and CD4 specificities.

A case-control design nested within a healthcare worker cohort in London, UK, was used, with weekly nasopharyngeal swab PCR tests and blood sampling performed. Healthcare workers were enrolled in the week of the UK lockdown, from 23 to 31 March 2020, and were followed every week for up to roughly 16 weeks. Library generation was performed with 5' RACE. The data were produced on a NextSeq 500. To correct for sequencing error and PCR bias, the TCR library protocol tagged individual cDNA molecules with unique molecular identifiers. TCR alpha and beta chains were both sequenced, and the abundances of alpha and beta sequences in each sample were closely correlated with each other. Regarding the original processing steps: Decombinator V4 was used to annotate the V gene, J gene and CDR3 of the TCR sequences. Expanded TCRs were defined as changing significantly between any two time points under a Poisson model with p below 0.0001. TCR abundances were normalised to the total number of TCRs sequenced in each sample and reported as counts per million. MAIT TCRs were defined by TRAV1-2 paired with TRAJ12, TRAJ20 or TRAJ33, and iNKT TCRs by TRAV10 paired with TRAJ18. VDJdb, accessed 1 November 2021, was searched for CMV, EBV and SARS-CoV-2 annotated TCRs, excluding TCRs annotated for multiple antigens. TCRdb reworked the public reads: Q25 trimming with fastp, MiXCR clone assembly, productive beta chains retained. CDR3 protein duplicates are merged, each entry listing the most common genes and DNA. TCRdb, not the original authors, processed these V and J calls. The sample table lists around 92,000 distinct CDR3 sequences, approximately 10% of them with a count of one. The ten largest clones add up to 5.1% of the sample.

The sequencing input was whole blood. The V gene is TRBV7-2 and the J gene is TRBJ1-6, with TRBD1 tentatively as D gene (5 bases match). The sequence was collected from an adult who was a healthcare worker with PCR-confirmed SARS-CoV-2 infection or an uninfected control (not recorded which). This receptor has the CDR3 CASSLGRVDNSPLHF. The DNA sequence is TGTGCCAGCAGCTTGGGCAGGGTCGATAATTCACCCCTCCACTTT. Full variable domain (CDR3 extended with the reference TRBV7-2 and TRBJ1-6 proteins): GAGVSQSPSNKVTEKGKDVELRCDPISGHTALYWYRQSLGQGLEFLIYFQGNSAPDKSGLPSDRFSAERTGGSVSTLTIQRTQQEDSAVYLCASSLGRVDNSPLHFGNGTRLTVT.